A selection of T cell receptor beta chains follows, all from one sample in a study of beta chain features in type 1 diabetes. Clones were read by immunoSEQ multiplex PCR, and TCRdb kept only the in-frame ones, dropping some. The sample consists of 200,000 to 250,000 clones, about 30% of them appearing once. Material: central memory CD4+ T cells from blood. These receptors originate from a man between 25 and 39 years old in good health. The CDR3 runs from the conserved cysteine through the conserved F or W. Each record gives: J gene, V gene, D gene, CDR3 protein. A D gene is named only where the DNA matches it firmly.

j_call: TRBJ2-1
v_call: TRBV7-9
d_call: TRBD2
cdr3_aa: CASSLLAEGQFF

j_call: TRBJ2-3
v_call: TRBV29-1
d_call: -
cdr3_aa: CSGGRDTQYF

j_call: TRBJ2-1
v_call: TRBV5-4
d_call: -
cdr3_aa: CASSQRRQEQFF

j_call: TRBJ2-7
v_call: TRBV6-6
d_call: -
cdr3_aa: CASSYSRGYEQYF

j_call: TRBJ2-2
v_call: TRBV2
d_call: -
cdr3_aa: CASSRQNTGELFF

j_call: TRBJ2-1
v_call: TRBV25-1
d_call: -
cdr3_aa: CASSGGRAEQFF

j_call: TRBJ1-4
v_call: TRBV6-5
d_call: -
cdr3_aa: CASSFGGEKLFF

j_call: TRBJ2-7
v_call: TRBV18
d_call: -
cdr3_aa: CASSPSRTLYEQYF

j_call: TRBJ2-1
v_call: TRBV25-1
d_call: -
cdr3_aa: CASSGHSGSSYNEQFF

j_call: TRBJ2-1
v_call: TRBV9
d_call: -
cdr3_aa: CASSQGQSGPPTYNEQFF

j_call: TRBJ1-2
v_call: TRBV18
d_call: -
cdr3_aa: CASSPSYGYTF

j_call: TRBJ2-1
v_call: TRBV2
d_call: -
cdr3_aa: CASSGLLIGGSSSYNEQFF

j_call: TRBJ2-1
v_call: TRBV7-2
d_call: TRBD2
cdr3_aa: CASSLAPSGISNEQFF

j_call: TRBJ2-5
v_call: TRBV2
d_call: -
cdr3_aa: CASSEARGRQETQYF

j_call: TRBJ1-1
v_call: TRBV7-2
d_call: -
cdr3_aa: CASSPGGRVTEAFF

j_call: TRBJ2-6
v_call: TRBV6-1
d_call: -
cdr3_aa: CASLSSGANVLTF

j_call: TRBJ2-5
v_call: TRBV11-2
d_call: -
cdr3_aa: CASSPEGRGLHETQYF

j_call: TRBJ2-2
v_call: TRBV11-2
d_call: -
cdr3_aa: CASSSFDGWIGELFF

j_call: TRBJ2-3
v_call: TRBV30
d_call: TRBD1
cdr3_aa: CAWTTGGGTDTQYF

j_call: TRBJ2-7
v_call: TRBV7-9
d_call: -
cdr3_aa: CASSRESNEQYF

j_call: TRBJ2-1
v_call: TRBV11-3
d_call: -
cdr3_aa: CASSFEVGGNNEQFF

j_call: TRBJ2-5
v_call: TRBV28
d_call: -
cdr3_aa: CASSLSGAQTQYF

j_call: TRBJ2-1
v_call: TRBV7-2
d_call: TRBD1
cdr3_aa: CASILGTAQENEQFF